The clone carrying this TCR beta chain has at least ten counts. Its antigen is still unknown. From the 5' RACE reads, TCRdb called clonotypes with MiXCR, one entry per CDR3 protein. The table lists roughly 30,000 distinct CDR3 sequences, around 5% of them singletons. These data belong to a study of CD8 T cells in ankylosing spondylitis. Study-wide points: Prior literature has documented some motif variants in synovial fluid and blood from reactive arthritis.

Germline CDR1 SGDLS, CDR2 YYNGEE. V was pared by 4 bases and J by 7 bases, with 10 bases of the junction left unmatched. CDR3 length equals 15 residues. Sample: blood, either unsorted or a sorted T cell fraction (not recorded which). This clonotype was obtained from a female donor with ankylosing spondylitis or in good health (not recorded which). J is TRBJ1-4 and V is TRBV9; 7 nucleotides line up with TRBD1. CDR3: CASSPLQGSGEKLFF. Written as DNA, the CDR3 is TGTGCCAGCAGCCCCTTACAGGGGAGCGGTGAAAAACTGTTTTTT.